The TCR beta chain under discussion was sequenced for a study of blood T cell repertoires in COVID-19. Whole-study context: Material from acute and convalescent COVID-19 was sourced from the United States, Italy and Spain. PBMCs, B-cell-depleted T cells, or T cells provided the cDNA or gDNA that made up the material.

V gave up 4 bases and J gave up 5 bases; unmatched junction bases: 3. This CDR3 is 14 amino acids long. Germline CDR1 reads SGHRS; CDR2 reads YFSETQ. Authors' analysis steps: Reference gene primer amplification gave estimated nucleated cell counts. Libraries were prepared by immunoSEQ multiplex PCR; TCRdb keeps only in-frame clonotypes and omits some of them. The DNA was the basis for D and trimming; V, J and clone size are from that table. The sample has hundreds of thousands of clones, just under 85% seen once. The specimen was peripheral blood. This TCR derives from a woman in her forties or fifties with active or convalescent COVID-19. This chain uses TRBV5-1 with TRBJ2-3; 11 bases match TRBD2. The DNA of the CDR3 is TGCGCCAGCAGCGTTACTAGCGGGAGAGATACGCAGTATTTT. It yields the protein CASSVTSGRDTQYF. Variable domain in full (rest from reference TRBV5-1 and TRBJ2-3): KAGVTQTPRYLIKTRGQQVTLSCSPISGHRSVSWYQQTPGQGLQFLFEYFSETQRNKGNFPGRFSGRQFSNSRSEMNVSTLELGDSALYLCASSVTSGRDTQYFGPGTRLTVL.